This T cell receptor (beta chain) was profiled in a study of blood T cell repertoires in COVID-19. Study-wide background: Material from acute and convalescent COVID-19 was sourced from the United States, Italy and Spain. The cDNA or gDNA used as material had been derived from T cells, B-cell-depleted T cells, or PBMCs.

The ends were cut back, 3 bases at V and 4 bases at J, with 7 bases in the middle. Germline CDR1 reads MNHEY; CDR2 reads SMNVEV (reference sequence). CDR3 size: 13 residues. Generated by immunoSEQ multiplex PCR, the TCRdb table keeps only in-frame clones and is missing some. The data hold around 170,000 clones, with about 83% observed a single time. This TCR was recovered from a man between 65 and 85 years old who had recovered from COVID-19. Sequenced input: peripheral blood. V and J are TRBV27 and TRBJ2-1; possibly TRBD2 for D (5 bases). This chain's CDR3 is CASSFEGYNEQFF. The DNA of the CDR3 is TGTGCCAGCAGTTTCGAGGGATACAATGAGCAGTTCTTC.